A selection of T cell receptor beta chains follows, all from one sample in a study of cytomegalovirus exposure and HLA in healthy donors. Profiling relied on immunoSEQ multiplex PCR, and the TCRdb table lists in-frame clones only, not all of them. There are roughly 180,000 clones in the sample; roughly 75% occur only once, and more than 2.5% lies in the top ten. The sequenced material came from PBMCs. All receptors come from a female donor in good health and CMV-seronegative. Both conserved end residues are part of each CDR3. D genes are given only for firm matches. Expanded clones are given a class, and other clones once, few, many or no size at all.

NA	TRBD1	TRBV4-2	TRBJ1-1	CASRRTTGGYRNTEAFF	TGTGCCAGCAGACGTACTACAGGGGGCTACCGGAACACTGAAGCTTTCTTT
NA	NA	TRBV30	TRBJ1-1	CAWRAGTLGAFF	TGTGCCTGGAGGGCAGGGACACTGGGAGCTTTCTTT
NA	NA	TRBV7-3	TRBJ1-5	CASSEGGNQPQHF	TGTGCCAGCAGCGAGGGGGGCAATCAGCCCCAGCATTTT
few	NA	TRBV6-5	TRBJ1-2	CASSSTAIYGYTF	TGTGCCAGCAGTTCGACAGCGATCTATGGCTACACCTTC
NA	TRBD2	TRBV6-5	TRBJ2-7	CASRGEGKTYEQYF	TGTGCCAGCCGAGGGGAGGGGAAAACCTACGAGCAGTACTTC
NA	NA	TRBV7-9	TRBJ2-3	CASRLGLQSAETQYF	TGTGCCAGCAGACTGGGACTCCAAAGCGCCGAAACGCAGTATTTT
once	TRBD2	TRBV2	TRBJ2-7	CASRERLAVVYEQYF	TGTGCCAGCAGAGAAAGACTAGCGGTAGTCTACGAGCAGTACTTC
NA	TRBD1	TRBV7-2	TRBJ2-7	CASSLTGGSYEQYF	TGTGCCAGCAGCTTGACAGGGGGCTCCTACGAGCAGTACTTC
NA	NA	TRBV7-9	TRBJ1-1	CASSPVGTEAFF	TGTGCCAGCAGCCCTGTCGGCACTGAAGCTTTCTTT
NA	TRBD1	TRBV19	TRBJ1-5	CASRTGSSNQPQHF	TGTGCCAGTAGGACAGGGAGTAGCAATCAGCCCCAGCATTTT
NA	NA	TRBV11-2	TRBJ1-4	CASSPYRATNEKLFF	TGTGCCAGCAGCCCCTACCGAGCAACTAATGAAAAACTGTTTTTT
NA	NA	TRBV18	TRBJ1-4	CASSPRVGANEKLFF	TGTGCCAGCTCCCCCCGGGTCGGGGCTAATGAAAAACTGTTTTTT
few	NA	TRBV25-1	TRBJ2-2	CASSPIGRGELFF	TGTGCCAGCAGCCCTATCGGGCGGGGAGAGCTGTTTTTT
NA	NA	TRBV15	TRBJ1-2	CATSRGGNYGYTF	TGTGCCACCAGCAGAGGAGGTAACTATGGCTACACCTTC
NA	NA	TRBV7-9	TRBJ1-5	CALGGGSGNQPQHF	TGTGCCCTCGGGGGGGGATCGGGCAATCAGCCCCAGCATTTT
NA	TRBD2	TRBV7-9	TRBJ2-3	CASSLGEGHATDTQYF	TGTGCCAGCAGCTTAGGGGAGGGGCATGCCACAGATACGCAGTATTTT
NA	NA	TRBV28	TRBJ1-5	CASSSTPGPNQPQHF	TGTGCCAGCAGTTCCACCCCGGGTCCCAATCAGCCCCAGCATTTT
NA	TRBD2	TRBV9	TRBJ2-1	CASSATSGGARLSEQFF	TGTGCCAGCAGCGCGACTAGCGGGGGGGCCCGTTTGAGTGAGCAGTTCTTC
NA	NA	TRBV4-2	TRBJ1-4	CASSQEGRGTGNEKLFF	TGTGCCAGCAGCCAAGAAGGGAGGGGGACGGGGAATGAAAAACTGTTTTTT
NA	NA	TRBV4-3	TRBJ1-2	CASSQGAGPGRYGYTF	TGCGCCAGCAGCCAAGGAGCGGGGCCCGGGAGGTATGGCTACACCTTC
NA	TRBD1	TRBV2	TRBJ1-5	CASSRGTGLNQPQHF	TGTGCCAGCAGCCGGGGGACAGGGCTCAATCAGCCCCAGCATTTT
NA	NA	TRBV6-4	TRBJ2-3	CASSDSGRGSTDTQYF	TGTGCCAGCAGTGACTCAGGCAGGGGCAGCACAGATACGCAGTATTTT